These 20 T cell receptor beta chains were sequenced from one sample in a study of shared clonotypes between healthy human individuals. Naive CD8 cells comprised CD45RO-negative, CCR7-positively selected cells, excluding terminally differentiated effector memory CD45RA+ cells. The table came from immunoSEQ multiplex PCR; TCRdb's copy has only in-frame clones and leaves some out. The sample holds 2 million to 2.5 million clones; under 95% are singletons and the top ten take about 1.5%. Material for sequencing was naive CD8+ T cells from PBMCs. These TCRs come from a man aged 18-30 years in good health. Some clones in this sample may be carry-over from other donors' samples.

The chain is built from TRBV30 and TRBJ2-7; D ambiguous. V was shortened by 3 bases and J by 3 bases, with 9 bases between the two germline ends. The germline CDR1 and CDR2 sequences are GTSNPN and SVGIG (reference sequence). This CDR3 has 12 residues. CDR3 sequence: CAWRYAGYEQYF. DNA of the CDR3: TGTGCCTGGAGGTACGCCGGCTACGAGCAGTACTTC.

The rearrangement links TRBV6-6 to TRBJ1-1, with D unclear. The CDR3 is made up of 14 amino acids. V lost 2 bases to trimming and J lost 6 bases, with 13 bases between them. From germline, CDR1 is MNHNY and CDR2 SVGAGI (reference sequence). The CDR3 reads CASSYVLLDSEAFF. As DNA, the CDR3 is TGTGCCAGCAGTTACGTCCTCCTGGATTCTGAAGCTTTCTTT.

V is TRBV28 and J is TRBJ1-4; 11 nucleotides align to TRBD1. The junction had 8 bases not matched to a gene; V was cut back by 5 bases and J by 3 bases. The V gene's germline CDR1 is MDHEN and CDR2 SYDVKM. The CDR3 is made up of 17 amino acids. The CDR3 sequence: CASSTDRGRAANEKLFF. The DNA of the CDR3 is TGTGCCAGCAGTACGGACAGGGGGCGCGCAGCTAATGAAAAACTGTTTTTT.

CDR3: CASSLKVRLDVSDTQYF. CDR3 nucleotides: TGCGCCAGCAGCTTGAAAGTCCGACTAGACGTTTCAGATACGCAGTATTTT. The chain couples TRBV5-1 to TRBJ2-3; tentative D call: TRBD2 (6 bases). Germline V lookup: CDR1 SGHRS, CDR2 YFSETQ. The CDR3 contains 17 residues. Trimming stripped 1 base from V and 4 bases from J, with 19 bases between.

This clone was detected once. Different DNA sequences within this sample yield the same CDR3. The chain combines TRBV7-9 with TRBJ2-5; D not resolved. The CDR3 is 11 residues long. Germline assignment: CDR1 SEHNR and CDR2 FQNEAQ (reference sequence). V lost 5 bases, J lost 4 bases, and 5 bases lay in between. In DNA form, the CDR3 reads TGTGCCAGCAGCAGAGGAGAGACCCAGTACTTC. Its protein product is CASSRGETQYF.

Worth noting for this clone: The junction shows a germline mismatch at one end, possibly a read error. The CDR3 bases are TGTGCCAGCAACTTACCGAGGGACGGAAACTACGAGCAGTACTTC. The encoded protein is CASNLPRDGNYEQYF. This chain joins TRBV7-9 and TRBJ2-7, with D perhaps given as TRBD1 or TRBD2 (5 bases each). The CDR3 spans 15 residues. Germline loops: CDR1 SEHNR, CDR2 FQNEAQ (reference sequence).

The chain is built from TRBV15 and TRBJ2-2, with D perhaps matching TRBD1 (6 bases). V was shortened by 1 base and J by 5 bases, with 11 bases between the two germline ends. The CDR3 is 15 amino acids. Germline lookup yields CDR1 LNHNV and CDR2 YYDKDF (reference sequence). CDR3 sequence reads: CATSRVPTGTGELFF. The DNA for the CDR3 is TGTGCCACCAGCAGAGTACCGACAGGTACCGGGGAGCTGTTTTTT.

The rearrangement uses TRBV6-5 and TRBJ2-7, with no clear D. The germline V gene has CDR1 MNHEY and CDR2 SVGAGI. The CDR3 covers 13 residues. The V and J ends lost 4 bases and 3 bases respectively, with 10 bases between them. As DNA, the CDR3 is TGTGCCAGCAGTTTCCAGAGCTTCTACGAGCAGTACTTC. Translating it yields CASSFQSFYEQYF.

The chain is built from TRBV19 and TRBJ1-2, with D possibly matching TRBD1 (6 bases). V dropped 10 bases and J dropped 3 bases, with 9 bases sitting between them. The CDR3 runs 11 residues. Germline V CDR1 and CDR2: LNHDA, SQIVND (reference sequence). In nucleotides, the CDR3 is TGTGCCATCAGGGGTGACTATGGCTACACCTTC. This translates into CAIRGDYGYTF.

The CDR3 sequence is CASSLERASYEQYF. CDR3 coding DNA: TGCGCCAGCAGCCTCGAGCGGGCCTCCTACGAGCAGTACTTC. The chain combines TRBV4-1 with TRBJ2-7, with D perhaps matching TRBD2 (6 bases). This CDR3 region has 14 residues. Germline assignment: CDR1 MGHRA and CDR2 YSYEKL. With 4 bases removed from V and 0 bases from J, the gap between germline ends came to 10 bases.

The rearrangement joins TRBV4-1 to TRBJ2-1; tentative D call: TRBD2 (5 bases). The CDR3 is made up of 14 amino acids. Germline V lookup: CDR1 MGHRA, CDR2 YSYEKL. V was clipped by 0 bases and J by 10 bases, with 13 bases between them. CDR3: CASSQDVLAWEQFF. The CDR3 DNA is TGCGCCAGCAGCCAAGATGTCCTAGCATGGGAGCAGTTCTTC.

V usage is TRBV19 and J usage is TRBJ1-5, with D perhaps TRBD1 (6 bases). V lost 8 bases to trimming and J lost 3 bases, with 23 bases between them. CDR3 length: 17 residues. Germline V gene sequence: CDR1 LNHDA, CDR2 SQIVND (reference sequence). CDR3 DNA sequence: TGTGCCAGTCTGAGGACAGTCCGGGGGGGGCCCAATCAGCCCCAGCATTTT. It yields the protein CASLRTVRGGPNQPQHF.

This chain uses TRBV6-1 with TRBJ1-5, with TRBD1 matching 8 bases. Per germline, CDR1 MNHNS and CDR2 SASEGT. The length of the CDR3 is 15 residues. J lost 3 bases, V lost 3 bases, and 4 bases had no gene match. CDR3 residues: CASSDWGQVNQPQHF. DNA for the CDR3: TGTGCCAGCAGTGACTGGGGACAGGTCAATCAGCCCCAGCATTTT.

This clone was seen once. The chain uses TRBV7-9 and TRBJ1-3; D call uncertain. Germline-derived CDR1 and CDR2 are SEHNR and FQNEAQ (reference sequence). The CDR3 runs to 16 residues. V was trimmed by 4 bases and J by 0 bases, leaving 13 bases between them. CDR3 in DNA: TGTGCCAGCAGCTGGGTGGCTGCGGTCTCTGGAAACACCATATATTTT. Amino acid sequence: CASSWVAAVSGNTIYF.

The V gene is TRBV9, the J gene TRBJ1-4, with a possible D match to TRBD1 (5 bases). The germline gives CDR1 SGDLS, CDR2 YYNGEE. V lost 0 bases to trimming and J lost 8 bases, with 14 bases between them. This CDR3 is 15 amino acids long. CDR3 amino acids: CASSVEAGVGEKLFF. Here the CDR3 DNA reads TGTGCCAGCAGCGTAGAGGCGGGGGTAGGAGAAAAACTGTTTTTT.

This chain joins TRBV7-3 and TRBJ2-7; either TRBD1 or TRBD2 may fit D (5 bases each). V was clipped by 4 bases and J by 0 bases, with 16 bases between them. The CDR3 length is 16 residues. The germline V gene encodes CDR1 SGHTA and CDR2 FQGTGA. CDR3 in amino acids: CASSSNVGVSSYEQYF. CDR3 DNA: TGTGCCAGCAGCTCGAACGTGGGGGTAAGCTCCTACGAGCAGTACTTC.

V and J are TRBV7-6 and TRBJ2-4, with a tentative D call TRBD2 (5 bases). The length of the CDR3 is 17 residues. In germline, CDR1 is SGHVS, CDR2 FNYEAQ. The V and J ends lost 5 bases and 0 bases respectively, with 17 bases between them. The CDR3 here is CASSPRRGGLAKNIQYF. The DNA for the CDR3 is TGTGCCAGCAGCCCTCGGAGAGGAGGATTAGCCAAAAACATTCAGTACTTC.

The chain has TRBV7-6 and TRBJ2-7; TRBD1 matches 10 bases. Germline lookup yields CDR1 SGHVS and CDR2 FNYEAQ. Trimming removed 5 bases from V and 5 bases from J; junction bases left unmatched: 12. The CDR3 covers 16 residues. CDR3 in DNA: TGTGCCAGCAGCCCGCCGGGGACAGGGGTTTTTCACGAGCAGTACTTC. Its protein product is CASSPPGTGVFHEQYF.

The CDR3 DNA follows: TGTGCCAGCAGCCCATCCGTCGGGAGTCGATTCGACGAGCAGTACTTC. The encoded protein is CASSPSVGSRFDEQYF. The chain has TRBV11-3 and TRBJ2-7; D is perhaps TRBD2 (6 bases). Deletions cut 5 bases from V and 5 bases from J, with 22 bases between. Germline CDR1 SGHNT, CDR2 YENEEA. The CDR3 runs to 16 residues.

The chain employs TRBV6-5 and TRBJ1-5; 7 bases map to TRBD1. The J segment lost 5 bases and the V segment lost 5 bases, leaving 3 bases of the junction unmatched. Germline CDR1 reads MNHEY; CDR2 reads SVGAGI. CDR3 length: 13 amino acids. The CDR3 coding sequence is TGTGCCAGCAGTACCGACAGGGATCAGCCCCAGCATTTT. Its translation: CASSTDRDQPQHF.